These 15 T cell receptor beta chains originate from one sample sequenced in a study of blood T cell repertoires in COVID-19. Only in-frame clones appear in the TCRdb table, and some are missing; sequencing was by immunoSEQ multiplex PCR. The profile covers 150,000 to 200,000 clones, with roughly 89% appearing a single time and around 2% taken by the ten largest. The specimen sequenced was PBMCs or T cells enriched from blood (not recorded which). The receptors were sampled from a woman aged 40-49 years with acute COVID-19.

The chain is built from TRBV6-5 and TRBJ1-2; TRBD1 aligns across 7 bases. CDR3 length equals 13 residues. Germline V gene lookup returns CDR1 MNHEY and CDR2 SVGAGI. Losses at the gene ends were 0 bases for V and 8 bases for J; bases not matched to a gene: 3. The CDR3 loop is CASSYSQGDGYTF. CDR3 in DNA: TGTGCCAGCAGTTACTCGCAGGGGGACGGCTACACCTTC.

The chain recombines TRBV6-5 with TRBJ2-3; 9 positions match TRBD1. This CDR3 has 12 residues. Trimming cost V 6 bases and J 8 bases; bases outside gene matches: 3. Germline assignment: CDR1 MNHEY and CDR2 SVGAGI. The CDR3 DNA follows: TGTGCCAGCAGGGGGACAGGGTCTACGCAGTATTTT. This encodes CASRGTGSTQYF.

Note on this clone: One end of the junction fails to match germline, which may point to a read error. This rearrangement joins TRBV2 to TRBJ2-1; 7 bases agree with TRBD2. The germline V gene encodes CDR1 SNHLY and CDR2 FYNNEI. The CDR3 spans 16 residues. The CDR3 bases are TGTGTCAGCAGTGAAGCCGGGCTAGCGGTTAACAATGAGCAGTTCTTC. It is translated as CVSSEAGLAVNNEQFF. Using reference TRBV2 and TRBJ2-1 for the parts outside the CDR3, the full variable domain is EPEVTQTPSHQVTQMGQEVILRCVPISNHLYFYWYRQILGQKVEFLVSFYNNEISEKSEIFDDQFSVERPDGSNFTLKIRSTKLEDSAMYFCVSSEAGLAVNNEQFFGPGTRLTVL.

The chain uses TRBV5-1 and TRBJ2-3, with 14 bases that match TRBD2. The CDR3 spans 19 residues. From germline, CDR1 is SGHRS and CDR2 YFSETQ. V was clipped by 3 bases and J by 1 base; unmatched bases: 10. The CDR3 sequence is CASSSSGTSGGVGTDTQYF. CDR3 coding DNA: TGCGCCAGCAGCTCCTCCGGGACTAGCGGGGGTGTCGGCACAGATACGCAGTATTTT.

The V and J genes are TRBV10-3 and TRBJ1-1, with D possibly TRBD1 on 5 matching bases. This CDR3 contains 15 residues. V gave up 2 bases and J gave up 3 bases, with 13 bases separating them. Germline values: CDR1 ENHRY, CDR2 SYGVKD. The CDR3 nucleotides read TGTGCCATCAGTGAGGGGGAGGCGGGGGACACTGAAGCTTTCTTT. Its translation: CAISEGEAGDTEAFF.

The chain uses TRBV2 and TRBJ1-2; weak D call: TRBD1 (6 bases). Germline V gene lookup returns CDR1 SNHLY and CDR2 FYNNEI. The CDR3 has 13 residues. Trimming pared 6 bases from V and 4 bases from J, leaving 12 bases between. The CDR3 coding sequence is TGTGCCAGCAGCTCCCCAGGGGTCTATGGCTACACCTTC. Its protein product is CASSSPGVYGYTF. Based on the CDR3 plus reference TRBV2 and TRBJ1-2, the full variable domain is EPEVTQTPSHQVTQMGQEVILRCVPISNHLYFYWYRQILGQKVEFLVSFYNNEISEKSEIFDDQFSVERPDGSNFTLKIRSTKLEDSAMYFCASSSPGVYGYTFGSGTRLTVV.

This rearrangement joins TRBV4-2 to TRBJ2-5; maybe TRBD2 (7 bases). Germline lookup yields CDR1 LGHNA and CDR2 YNFKEQ. V lost 1 base, J lost 5 bases, and 23 bases lay in between. The CDR3 length is 18 residues. CDR3 nucleotide sequence: TGTGCCAGCAGCCAAGCGAGGGGGGGGAGGTCGGAAGCGGAGACCCAGTACTTC. It is translated as CASSQARGGRSEAETQYF.

V and J are TRBV5-5 and TRBJ1-5; a possible D gene is TRBD1 (6 bases). V lost 2 bases and J 5 bases, leaving 8 bases between the germline ends. The CDR3 has 13 amino acids. Germline CDR1 is SGHKS and CDR2 is YYEKEE (reference sequence). DNA of the CDR3: TGTGCCAGCAGCTTCACAGGGCATCAGCCCCAGCATTTT. It yields the protein CASSFTGHQPQHF.

The CDR3 region is CASRLTEAYGYTF. In DNA, the CDR3 is TGTGCCAGCAGACTTACAGAAGCCTATGGCTACACCTTC. V gene TRBV6-5 combines with J gene TRBJ1-2; the D is unclear. Germline CDR1 MNHEY, CDR2 SVGAGI. The V end was cut by 6 bases, the J end by 4 bases, with 12 bases between. The CDR3 length is 13 residues.

This chain links TRBV7-3 with TRBJ2-5; D might be TRBD1 (6 bases). Germline CDR1 and CDR2: SGHTA and FQGTGA. V shed 1 base and J shed 5 bases, with 14 bases lying between them. The CDR3 extends over 15 amino acids. In nucleotides, the CDR3 is TGTGCCAGCAGCTTAAATCTGGGGGCCGGGGAGACCCAGTACTTC. Its translation is CASSLNLGAGETQYF. Complete variable domain (other parts from reference TRBV7-3 and TRBJ2-5): GAGVSQTPSNKVTEKGKYVELRCDPISGHTALYWYRQSLGQGPEFLIYFQGTGAADDSGLPNDRFFAVRPEGSVSTLKIQRTERGDSAVYLCASSLNLGAGETQYFGPGTRLLVL.

The chain joins TRBV5-1 to TRBJ2-2, with 15 bases fitting TRBD2. This CDR3 region has 17 residues. The germline V gene encodes CDR1 SGHRS and CDR2 YFSETQ. The junction had 6 bases not matched to a gene; V was cut back by 4 bases and J by 5 bases. The CDR3 spells CASSAGLAGGRTGELFF. The CDR3 nucleotides are TGCGCCAGCAGCGCGGGACTAGCGGGAGGCCGTACCGGGGAGCTGTTTTTT.

J is TRBJ1-2 and V is TRBV7-2; unclear D gene. The CDR3 is made up of 14 amino acids. Deletions cut 6 bases from V and 4 bases from J, with 15 bases between. Germline V gene lookup returns CDR1 SGHTA and CDR2 FQGNSA. The CDR3 nucleotides are TGTGCCAGCAGTCCCGAGGGAGTCGGCTATGGCTACACCTTC. Amino acids: CASSPEGVGYGYTF.

Here the CDR3 reads CASSAAPGQPRETQYF. CDR3 DNA: TGTGCCAGCAGCGCCGCACCGGGACAGCCTCGGGAGACCCAGTACTTC. This chain joins TRBV9 and TRBJ2-5; 7 nucleotides agree with TRBD1. The CDR3 sequence is 16 residues long. Germline trimming cut 3 bases from V and 5 bases from J; bases unmatched to any gene: 13. Per the germline V gene, CDR1 is SGDLS and CDR2 is YYNGEE. Filled out from reference TRBV9 and TRBJ2-5, the complete variable domain reads DSGVTQTPKHLITATGQRVTLRCSPRSGDLSVYWYQQSLDQGLQFLIQYYNGEERAKGNILERFSAQQFPDLHSELNLSSLELGDSALYFCASSAAPGQPRETQYFGPGTRLLVL.

V and J are TRBV2 and TRBJ1-6; a weak D match, TRBD1 (5 bases). Germline V gene data show CDR1 as SNHLY and CDR2 as FYNNEI. The CDR3 extends over 12 amino acids. The V gene lost 7 bases and the J gene lost 8 bases, with 9 bases spanning the gap. The DNA for the CDR3 is TGTGCCAGCAAAGGGGATGATTCACCCCTCCACTTT. Protein: CASKGDDSPLHF.

J is TRBJ1-3 and V is TRBV3-1 (or the pseudogene TRBV3-2); the match to TRBD1 covers 7 bases. The CDR3 runs 14 residues. V dropped 5 bases and J dropped 3; count of bases not matched to a gene: 4. Germline V gene lookup returns CDR1 LGHDT and CDR2 YNNKEL (reference sequence). CDR3 in DNA: TGTGCCAGCAGCACGACAGGGCGTGGAAACACCATATATTTT. This translates into CASSTTGRGNTIYF.